The 15 T cell receptor beta chains reported below all come from one sample, sequenced in a study of regulatory T cells in long-lasting Graves disease. The time point here: newly diagnosed GD, antithyroid drugs for less than 3 months. Making the TCR library involved RNA that had been extracted from PBMCs. Researchers made TCR beta libraries by using iRepertoire HTBI primers and running Arm-PCR on CDR3 regions. TCRdb itself ran the multiplex PCR reads through MiXCR, one entry per CDR3 protein. Found here are roughly 610,000 distinct CDR3 sequences, about 15% of them singletons; the top ten hold about 12%. These data also formed part of another study, on T cells in Graves' hyperthyroidism and ophthalmopathy.

The sample here was peripheral blood mononuclear cells (PBMCs), taken at new diagnosis, from a patient treated with antithyroid drugs. These receptors were collected from a man between 18 and 35 years old with Graves disease.

This clonotype has at least ten counts. The chain employs TRBV29-1 and TRBJ2-2, with 10 positions matching TRBD2. V was clipped by 5 bases and J by 9 bases; unmatched bases: 6. CDR1 and CDR2 from the germline V gene are SQVTM and ANQGSEA. The CDR3 consists of 13 residues. The CDR3, as DNA: TGCAGCGTTACGGCTAGCGGGAGAAGGGAGCTGTTTTTT. Its translation is CSVTASGRRELFF.

The rearrangement joins TRBV6-1 to TRBJ2-1, with TRBD2 matching over 7 bases. The V gene's germline CDR1 is MNHNS and CDR2 SASEGT. The CDR3 loop spans 16 amino acids. V shed 8 bases, J shed 8 bases, and the junction held 18 bases outside the gene matches. CDR3 DNA sequence: TGTGCCAGCTTTCGCGGGGCGGGGAGGGCCTTAGATGAGCAGTTCTTC. Protein product: CASFRGAGRALDEQFF.

The chain recombines TRBV7-2 with TRBJ2-1; D is ambiguous. The assigned J gene may be wrong: the sequence end matches TRBJ2-5 better. The CDR3 is made up of 12 amino acids. Per the germline V gene, CDR1 is SGHTA and CDR2 is FQGNSA. CDR3 protein: CASSPFLETQYF. The CDR3 bases are TGTGCCAGCAGCCCTTTTTTGGAGACCCAGTACTTC.

This chain uses TRBV4-2 with TRBJ1-6; D not resolved. The V gene lost 5 bases and the J gene lost 7 bases, with 6 bases spanning the gap. The CDR3 totals 12 residues. Germline CDR1 and CDR2: LGHNA and YNFKEQ. The CDR3 here is CASSSFNSPLHF. CDR3 DNA sequence: TGTGCCAGCAGCTCATTCAATTCACCCCTCCACTTT.

The chain links TRBV5-1 to TRBJ2-7; D unclear. Deletions cut 0 bases from V and 3 bases from J, with 13 bases between. Germline V gene data show CDR1 as SGHRS and CDR2 as YFSETQ. The CDR3 is made up of 15 amino acids. Here the CDR3 DNA reads TGCGCCAGCAGCTTGGGGGGAACTCCCCTCTACGAGCAGTACTTC. Its protein product is CASSLGGTPLYEQYF.

Turning to this clonotype: At one end, the junction sequence differs from germline, possibly due to a read error. CDR3 region: CASSEDSGGFYNEQFF. The CDR3 coding sequence is TGCGCCAGCAGCGAAGACTCAGGGGGCTTTTACAATGAGCAGTTCTTC. V gene TRBV4-1 combines with J gene TRBJ2-1; 8 bases agree with TRBD1. This CDR3 has 16 residues. Germline V gives CDR1 MGHRA, CDR2 YSYEKL.

A word on this clonotype: A much larger clonotype is one base distant, so this may be a read error. The rearrangement links TRBV20-1 to TRBJ1-2; 11 bases agree with TRBD1. The CDR3 spans 14 residues. V trimming: 5 bases; J trimming: 8 bases; junction bases outside the gene matches: 10. Germline V gives CDR1 DFQATT, CDR2 SNEGSKA (reference sequence). The DNA of the CDR3 is TGCAGTGCTGGTGCCGGGACAGGGGGGATAGGCTACACCTTC. Its protein product is CSAGAGTGGIGYTF.

A remark on this clonotype: A junction boundary mismatches the germline segment, possibly from a read error. The chain uses TRBV18 and TRBJ2-2, with TRBD2 identical over 10 bases. Germline V CDR1 and CDR2: KGHSH, LQKENI. The CDR3 spans 18 residues. As DNA, the CDR3 is TGTGCCAGCTCACTTGGGACTAGCGCACCTACGAACGCCGGGGAGCTGTTTTTT. Translation: CASSLGTSAPTNAGELFF.

Many counts were recorded for this clonotype. The V gene is TRBV18, the J gene TRBJ1-1; the D is unclear. The CDR3 is 13 residues long. In germline, CDR1 is KGHSH, CDR2 LQKENI. V shed 4 bases and J shed 3 bases, with 9 bases lying between them. Written as DNA, the CDR3 is TGTGCCAGCTCACAGGGTAGGGACACTGAAGCTTTCTTT. This gives the protein CASSQGRDTEAFF.

This clonotype came up many times. The chain is built from TRBV12-3 or TRBV12-4 and TRBJ2-3; the match to TRBD2 covers 13 bases. Trimming cost V 5 bases and J 6 bases; bases outside gene matches: 11. CDR3 length equals 17 residues. In DNA form, the CDR3 reads TGTGCCAGCAGTCGACCGGGACTAGCGGGAACGGGGGATACGCAGTATTTT. It codes for CASSRPGLAGTGDTQYF.

In this sample, this clonotype turned up many times. The chain carries TRBV5-1 and TRBJ1-1; a weak D match, TRBD1 (6 bases). CDR3 length: 14 amino acids. The germline gives CDR1 SGHRS, CDR2 YFSETQ. V lost 0 bases to trimming and J lost 8 bases, with 14 bases between them. CDR3 sequence reads: CASSLVRGGREAFF. The CDR3 nucleotides read TGCGCCAGCAGCTTGGTCCGAGGGGGACGGGAAGCTTTCTTT.

This clonotype was detected many times. V and J are TRBV28 and TRBJ2-3; a possible D gene is TRBD2 (6 bases). The V gene's germline CDR1 is MDHEN and CDR2 SYDVKM. The CDR3 consists of 16 residues. Trimming cost V 1 base and J 2 bases, with 13 bases left between them. This CDR3 is CASSLYAGLNTDTQYF. DNA of the CDR3: TGTGCCAGCAGTTTATATGCGGGACTTAACACAGATACGCAGTATTTT.

The DNA for the CDR3 is TGTGCCAGCGATGGGGGCGTGGCGCGGGTTACAGATACGCAGTATTTT. Its translation: CASDGGVARVTDTQYF. The chain combines TRBV2 with TRBJ2-3; a weak D match, TRBD1 (6 bases). The CDR3 contains 16 residues. Germline CDR1 is SNHLY and CDR2 is FYNNEI. The V gene lost 8 bases and the J gene lost 3 bases, with 21 bases spanning the gap.

In this sample, this clonotype turned up a few times. The rearrangement links TRBV12-3 or TRBV12-4 to TRBJ1-2; the D gene is possibly TRBD1 (5 bases). The V gene lost 7 bases and the J gene lost 2 bases, with 11 bases spanning the gap. CDR3 length: 13 amino acids. As DNA, the CDR3 is TGTGCCAGCATGGGTGGGGGGAACTATGGCTACACCTTC. Translating it yields CASMGGGNYGYTF.

This clonotype has a handful of counts. The genes are TRBV5-1 and TRBJ1-2; tentative D call: TRBD1 (5 bases). Germline CDR1 SGHRS, CDR2 YFSETQ. This CDR3 spans 12 amino acids. V shed 3 bases and J shed 6 bases, with 9 bases lying between them. The CDR3 spells CASSSTGHGYTF. The CDR3 DNA reads TGCGCCAGCAGCTCAACGGGGCATGGCTACACCTTC. Combining the CDR3 with reference TRBV5-1 and TRBJ1-2 gives the whole variable domain KAGVTQTPRYLIKTRGQQVTLSCSPISGHRSVSWYQQTPGQGLQFLFEYFSETQRNKGNFPGRFSGRQFSNSRSEMNVSTLELGDSALYLCASSSTGHGYTFGSGTRLTVV.